This entry concerns a single T cell receptor beta chain. What it binds is unknown. CDR3 size: 16 residues. Germline CDR1 reads LNHDA; CDR2 reads SQIVND (reference sequence). V lost 5 bases, J lost 4 bases, and 15 bases lay in between. These data come from a study of cytomegalovirus exposure and HLA in healthy donors. Nominally healthy donors were sampled, though unrecorded immune exposures were likely. General observations from the study: Most subjects' HLA-A and HLA-B alleles were reportedly predicted from TCR beta sequences. Cytomegalovirus-associated TCR beta chains were listed, numbering more than 150.

The PCR made use of 60 Vbeta and 13 Jbeta primers. Method: immunoSEQ multiplex PCR; TCRdb's copy keeps in-frame clones and lacks some. The repertoire holds 110,000 to 150,000 clones, approximately 70% seen once, with approximately 1.8% in the top ten. This chain uses TRBV19 with TRBJ2-6; possibly TRBD1 for D (6 bases). The sample consisted of PBMCs. The TCR comes from a woman aged 25 to 39 in good health and CMV-seronegative. The CDR3 DNA sequence: TGTGCCAGTAGTGTGGGGGCCGTGGCCGGGGCCAACGTCCTGACTTTC. It translates to CASSVGAVAGANVLTF.